These T cell receptor beta chains were read from a single sample in a study of vaccination and CD4 T cells after COVID-19. Their cognate antigens are unknown. TCRdb re-called the PCR reads with MiXCR, one entry per CDR3 protein. The top ten hold roughly a quarter of the sample, which has about 9,500 distinct CDR3 sequences, 30% to 35% seen once. Sequencing was performed on CD4+ T cells from blood, cultured in vitro. Receptors were obtained from a human donor in good health. CDR3s include the opening cysteine and the closing phenylalanine or tryptophan. A D gene is named only where the DNA matches it firmly. Expanded clones get a size class; other rows say once, few or many, or leave the size out.

D gene	V gene	clone size	J gene	CDR3 length	CDR3 DNA	CDR3 protein
.	TRBV7-9	.	TRBJ2-3	14	TGTGCCAGCAGCTTGGGAATAGATTCAGATACGCAGTATTTT	CASSLGIDSDTQYF
.	TRBV6-1	.	TRBJ1-1	15	TGTGCCAGCAAGGGTGCGGGGGCTGGAGACACTGAAGCTTTCTTT	CASKGAGAGDTEAFF
TRBD2	TRBV7-9	.	TRBJ2-1	19	TGTGCCAGCAGCTTAGTGGATGCGGGAGCCTTGATTAACTACAATGAGCAGTTCTTC	CASSLVDAGALINYNEQFF
.	TRBV20-1	.	TRBJ1-3	14	TGCAGTGCTAGGGACAGCTCCTCTGGAAACACCATATATTTT	CSARDSSSGNTIYF
.	TRBV28	.	TRBJ2-7	14	TGTGCCAGCAGCCCTCTCCTGGCGGCCTACGAGCAGTACTTC	CASSPLLAAYEQYF
TRBD1	TRBV3-1	.	TRBJ1-5	13	TGTGCCAGCAGCCGAAACAGGGGGCAGCCCCAGCATTTT	CASSRNRGQPQHF
TRBD1	TRBV24-1	medium-sized	TRBJ1-2	15	TGTGCCACCAGTGATACAACAGGGGTTGTCTATGGCTACACCTTC	CATSDTTGVVYGYTF
TRBD2	TRBV6-4	.	TRBJ2-2	14	TGTGCCAGCAGTGCTAGCGGGAGCACCGGGGAGCTGTTTTTT	CASSASGSTGELFF
.	TRBV19	.	TRBJ2-5	15	TGTGCCAGTAGTCCATTCTCGGACGGGCAAGAGACCCAGTACTTC	CASSPFSDGQETQYF
.	TRBV20-1	.	TRBJ1-2	13	TGCAGTGCTAGAGTGGCGAGGGACTATGGCTACACCTTC	CSARVARDYGYTF
TRBD1	TRBV20-1	few	TRBJ2-2	15	TGCAGTGCTAGATCAGGGGGTTATAACACCGGGGAGCTGTTTTTT	CSARSGGYNTGELFF
TRBD1	TRBV20-1	once	TRBJ2-3	15	TGCAGTGTCAGAGGGGGCGTGGGGCCGGCAGATACGCAGTATTTT	CSVRGGVGPADTQYF
.	TRBV28	.	TRBJ1-1	13	TGTGCCAGCAGTACTGGGGGACGGGCTGAAGCTTTCTTT	CASSTGGRAEAFF
.	TRBV10-3	few	TRBJ1-1	13	TGTGCCATTTATGGGGGTCCTCCCGGACGAGCTTTCTTT	CAIYGGPPGRAFF
.	TRBV4-1	.	TRBJ2-2	16	TGCGCCAGCAGCCAAGATCTCGGGAGAAACACCGGGGAGCTGTTTTTT	CASSQDLGRNTGELFF
.	TRBV25-1	.	TRBJ2-5	13	TGTGCCAGCAGTGATCAGTGGGACGAGACCCAGTACTTC	CASSDQWDETQYF
TRBD1	TRBV18	few	TRBJ1-2	13	TGTGCCAGCTCACGCGGGACAGCCTACGGCTACACCTTC	CASSRGTAYGYTF
TRBD1	TRBV11-2	.	TRBJ2-5	14	TGTGCCAGCAGCTCTTGGGACAGGGGTGAGACCCAGTACTTC	CASSSWDRGETQYF
.	TRBV6-1	few	TRBJ1-5	15	TGTGCCAGCAACCCCGGGGGGAATAGCAATCAGCCCCAGCATTTT	CASNPGGNSNQPQHF
.	TRBV28	.	TRBJ2-7	15	TGTGCCAGCAGGCAGCAGGGGCTCCTGGTCTACGAGCAGTACTTC	CASRQQGLLVYEQYF
TRBD2	TRBV6-2/TRBV6-3	once	TRBJ2-3	16	TGTGCCAGCAGTTCACTCAGGACTAGGGGCACAGATACGCAGTATTTT	CASSSLRTRGTDTQYF
.	TRBV24-1	few	TRBJ2-2	13	TGTGCCACCCTCAATGGATACACCGGGGAGCTGTTTTTT	CATLNGYTGELFF
.	TRBV19	.	TRBJ2-7	14	TGTGCCAGTAGTCCCCATGGCGCTATCTACGAGCAGTACTTC	CASSPHGAIYEQYF
.	TRBV12-3/TRBV12-4	.	TRBJ2-5	14	TGTGCCAGCAGTTTAGGGGGAGGGGGAGAGACCCAGTACTTC	CASSLGGGGETQYF
.	TRBV2	.	TRBJ2-7	10	TGTGCCAGCAGTGGGTACGAGCAGTACTTC	CASSGYEQYF
TRBD1	TRBV5-4	.	TRBJ1-2	13	TGTGCCAGCAGCCCTGACAGGGATGGTGGCTACACCTTC	CASSPDRDGGYTF
TRBD1	TRBV20-1	few	TRBJ2-5	16	TGCAGTGCTAGAGACTCCGGGACAGGGGGCGGGGAGACCCAGTACTTC	CSARDSGTGGGETQYF
TRBD1	TRBV7-8	.	TRBJ2-1	13	TGTGCCAGCAGCCGCACAGGGGGCAATGAGCAGTTCTTC	CASSRTGGNEQFF
.	TRBV20-1	.	TRBJ2-1	16	TGCAGTGCTAGACCAACTCTAGCCTTTGGCTACAATGAGCAGTTCTTC	CSARPTLAFGYNEQFF
.	TRBV6-2/TRBV6-3	.	TRBJ2-7	15	TGTGCCAGCACCAAGGCCCGGACGACATACTACGAGCAGTACTTC	CASTKARTTYYEQYF
TRBD2	TRBV5-1	.	TRBJ2-3	16	TGCGCCAGCAGCTCGGGACTAGCGGGAGGGGCCGATACGCAGTATTTT	CASSSGLAGGADTQYF
.	TRBV5-8	.	TRBJ2-5	11	TGTGCCAGCCGGAGGGGAGAGACCCAGTACTTC	CASRRGETQYF
TRBD1	TRBV29-1	.	TRBJ1-1	13	TGCAGCGTTGAAGGACAGGGGGCCACTGAAGCTTTCTTT	CSVEGQGATEAFF
TRBD2	TRBV30	.	TRBJ2-7	16	TGTGCCTGGAGTGGCGGGCGGAGCGGGAGATCTTACGAGCAGTACTTC	CAWSGGRSGRSYEQYF
TRBD2	TRBV6-2/TRBV6-3	.	TRBJ2-1	19	TGTGCCAGCAGTTACCCCCTTGGGGGGGACGATGTGTCCTACAATGAGCAGTTCTTC	CASSYPLGGDDVSYNEQFF
TRBD1	TRBV5-1	few	TRBJ1-2	14	TGCGCCAGCAGCTTGGAACAGGGGAACTATGGCTACACCTTC	CASSLEQGNYGYTF